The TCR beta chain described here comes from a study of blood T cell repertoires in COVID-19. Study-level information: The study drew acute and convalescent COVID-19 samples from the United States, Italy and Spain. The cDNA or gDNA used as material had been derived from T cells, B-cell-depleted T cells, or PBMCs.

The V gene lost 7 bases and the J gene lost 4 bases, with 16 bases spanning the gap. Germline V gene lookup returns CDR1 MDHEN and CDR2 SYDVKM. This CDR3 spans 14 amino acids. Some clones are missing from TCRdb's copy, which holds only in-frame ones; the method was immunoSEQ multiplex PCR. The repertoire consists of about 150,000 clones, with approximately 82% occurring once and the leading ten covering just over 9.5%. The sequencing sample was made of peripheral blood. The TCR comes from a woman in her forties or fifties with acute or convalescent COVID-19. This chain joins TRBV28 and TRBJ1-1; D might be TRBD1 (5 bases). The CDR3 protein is CASTPNGGVTEAFF. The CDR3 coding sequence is TGTGCCAGCACCCCTAACGGAGGGGTCACTGAAGCTTTCTTT.